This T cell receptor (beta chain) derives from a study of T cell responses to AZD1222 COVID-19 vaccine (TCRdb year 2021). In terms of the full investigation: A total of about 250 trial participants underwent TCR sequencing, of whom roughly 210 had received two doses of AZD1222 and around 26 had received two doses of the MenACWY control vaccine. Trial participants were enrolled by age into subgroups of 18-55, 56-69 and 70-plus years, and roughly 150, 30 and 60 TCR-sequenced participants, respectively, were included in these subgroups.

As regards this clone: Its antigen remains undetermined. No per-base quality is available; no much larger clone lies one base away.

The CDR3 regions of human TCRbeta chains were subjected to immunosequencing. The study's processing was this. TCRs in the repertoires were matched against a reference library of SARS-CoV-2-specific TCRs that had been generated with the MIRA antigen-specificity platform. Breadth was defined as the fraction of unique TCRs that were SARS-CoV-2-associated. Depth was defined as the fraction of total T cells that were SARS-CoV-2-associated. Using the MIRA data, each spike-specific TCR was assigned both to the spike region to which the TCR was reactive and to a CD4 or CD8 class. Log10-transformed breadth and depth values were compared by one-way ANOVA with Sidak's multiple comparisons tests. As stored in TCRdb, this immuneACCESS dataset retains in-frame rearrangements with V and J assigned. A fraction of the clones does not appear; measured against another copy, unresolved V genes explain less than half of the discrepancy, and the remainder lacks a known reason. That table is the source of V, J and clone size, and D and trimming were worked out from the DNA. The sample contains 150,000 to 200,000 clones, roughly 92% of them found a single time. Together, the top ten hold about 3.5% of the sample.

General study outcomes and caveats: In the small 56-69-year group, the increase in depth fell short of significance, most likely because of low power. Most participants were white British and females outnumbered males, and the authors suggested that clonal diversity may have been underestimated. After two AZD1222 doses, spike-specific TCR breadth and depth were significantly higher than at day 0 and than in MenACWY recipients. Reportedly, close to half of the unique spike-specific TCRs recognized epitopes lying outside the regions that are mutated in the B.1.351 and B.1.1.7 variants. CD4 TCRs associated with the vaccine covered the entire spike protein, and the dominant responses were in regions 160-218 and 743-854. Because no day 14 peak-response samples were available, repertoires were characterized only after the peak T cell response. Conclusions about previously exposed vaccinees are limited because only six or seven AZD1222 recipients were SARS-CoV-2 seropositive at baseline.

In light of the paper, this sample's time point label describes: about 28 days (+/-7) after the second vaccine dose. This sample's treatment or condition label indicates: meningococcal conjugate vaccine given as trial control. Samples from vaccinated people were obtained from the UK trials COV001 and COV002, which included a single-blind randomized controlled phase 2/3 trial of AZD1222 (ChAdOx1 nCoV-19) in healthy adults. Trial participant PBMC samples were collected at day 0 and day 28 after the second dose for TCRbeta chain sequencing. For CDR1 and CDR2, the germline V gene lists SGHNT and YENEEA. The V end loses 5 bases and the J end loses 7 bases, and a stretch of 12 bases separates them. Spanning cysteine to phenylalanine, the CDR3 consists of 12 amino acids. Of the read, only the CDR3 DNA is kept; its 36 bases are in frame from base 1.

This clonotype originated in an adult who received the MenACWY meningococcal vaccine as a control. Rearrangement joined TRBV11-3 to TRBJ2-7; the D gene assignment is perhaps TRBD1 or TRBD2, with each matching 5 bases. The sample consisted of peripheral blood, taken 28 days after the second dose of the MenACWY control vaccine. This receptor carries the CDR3 CASSGGTVEQYF. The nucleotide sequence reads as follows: TGTGCCAGCAGCGGTGGGACCGTGGAGCAGTACTTC.